This TCR beta chain was documented in a study of blood T cell repertoires in COVID-19 (dated by TCRdb to the early 2020s). About the study as a whole: Collaborator samples came from the United States, Italy and Spain and covered acute and convalescent phases of COVID-19. The prospective study material was composed of cDNA or gDNA derived from T cells, B-cell-depleted T cells, or PBMCs. The dataset comprised deeply sampled blood TCRbeta repertoires from subjects exposed to, actively infected with, or recovered from COVID-19. The repertoires were released in a freely available public database meant as a resource for research on the immune response to SARS-CoV-2. The samples were drawn from two sources: the first 160 participants of the ongoing ImmuneRACE study, and over 950 subjects contributed by 6 global collaborators. A de-identified subject ID, COVID-19 status, age in years and sex were almost always included in the sample metadata. Where HLA class I and class II types were available, the types were taken from metadata supplied by the sample provider, not from assay-based typing. The study at large found these results: The quantity of clinical and demographic metadata differed by source and by participant and was supplied without curation.

The collaborating institutions used their own protocols to collect whole blood in K2EDTA tubes. For TCRbeta analysis, collaborators shipped samples in one of three forms: frozen whole blood, isolated PBMCs, or DNA extracted from either of those sample types. TCRbeta CDR3 regions were amplified from genomic DNA by means of the immunoSEQ Assay, a bias-controlled multiplex PCR. Turning to the authors' computational methods: Within the assay, amplification of reference gene primers was used to estimate how many nucleated cells each sample contained. To quantify the absolute abundance of each unique TCRbeta CDR3 rearrangement, sequence reads were collapsed and filtered. For each sample, productive Simpson clonality was calculated as the square root of Simpson's diversity index over productive rearrangements. TCRdb took this table from immuneACCESS and kept in-frame rearrangements with V and J called. Such tables lack part of the clones; where checked against another copy, unresolved V genes explain under half of the gap, and the rest is unexplained. V and J calls and clone size are as listed in that table; D and trimming were resolved from the DNA. The sample includes approximately 170,000 clones, with about 83% observed a single time. The ten largest clones capture roughly 1.9% of the sample.

The germline V gene supplies CDR1 MNHEY and CDR2 SVGAGI. From its cysteine to its phenylalanine, the CDR3 spans 13 amino acids. Left in the record is the CDR3 DNA by itself, 39 bases read in frame from the first base. Trimming at the junction amounts to 8 bases on V and 7 bases on J, and the germline ends lie 18 bases apart. Concerning this clone itself: There is no known antigen for this receptor. The input lacks base qualities; no much larger clone sits a single base away.

The chain joins TRBV6-5 to TRBJ2-7, with TRBD2 perhaps the D gene, on 7 matching bases. The sequence derives from a woman aged 80 or over with acute or convalescent COVID-19. The sequenced material came from peripheral blood. The CDR3 region has the sequence CASRREGVSEQYF. The DNA is TGTGCCAGCCGGAGGGAGGGGGTGAGTGAGCAGTACTTC.